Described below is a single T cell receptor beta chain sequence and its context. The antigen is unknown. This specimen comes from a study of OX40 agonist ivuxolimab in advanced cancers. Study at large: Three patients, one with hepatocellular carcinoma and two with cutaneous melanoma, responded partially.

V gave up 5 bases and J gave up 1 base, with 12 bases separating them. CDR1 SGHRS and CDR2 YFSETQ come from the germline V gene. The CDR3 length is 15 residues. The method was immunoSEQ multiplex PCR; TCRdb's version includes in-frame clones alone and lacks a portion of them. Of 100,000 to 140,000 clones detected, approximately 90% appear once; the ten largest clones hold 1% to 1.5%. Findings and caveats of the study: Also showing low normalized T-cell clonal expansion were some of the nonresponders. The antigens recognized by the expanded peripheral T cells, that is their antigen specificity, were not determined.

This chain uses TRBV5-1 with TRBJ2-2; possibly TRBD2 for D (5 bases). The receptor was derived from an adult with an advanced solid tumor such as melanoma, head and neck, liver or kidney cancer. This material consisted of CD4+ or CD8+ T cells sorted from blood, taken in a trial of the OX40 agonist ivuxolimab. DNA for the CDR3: TGCGCCAGCAGGAGACCGGGAATGAACACCGGGGAGCTGTTTTTT. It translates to CASRRPGMNTGELFF.